This T cell receptor beta chain is drawn from a study of cytomegalovirus exposure and HLA in healthy donors (dated by TCRdb to the late 2010s). For the wider study: According to an earlier analysis of 587 of the donors, about 190 million T cells yielded roughly 110 million unique TCR beta sequences and about 300 Gb of sequence data. Approximately 300 gigabases of sequencing data and around 80 million unique TCR sequences made up an early release that covered over 550 HLA-typed donors. Of the 350 to 450 genotyped donors, over 80% were placed in the genetic ancestry cluster associated with self-reported Caucasian donors. The study was designed to test whether signatures of past pathogen exposure could be identified by cataloging public T cell receptors. The study profiled the T cell repertoires of 550 to 700 subjects by immunosequencing and related them to cytomegalovirus serostatus. In addition to the first cohort of about 650 subjects, a separate validation cohort of about 120 different subjects was used. The study combined high-throughput TCR immunosequencing, statistical association of individual TCRs with disease status, and machine learning to predict cytomegalovirus infection status. A later analysis re-examined previously published TCR beta repertoires from several hundred donors and added high-resolution HLA genotyping to investigate patterns of TCR occurrence. Rather than drawing on any new phenotypic data, the later analysis identified candidate immune exposures from TCR beta sequences and the way those sequences occurred across donors. An earlier analysis of roughly 600 of the donors used high-throughput TCR beta sequencing to judge whether each TCR beta V gene segment behaved as functional or pseudogenic. Alongside the repertoire data, information on donor age, sex, ethnicity and CMV serostatus was compiled. A later genetic analysis used genome-wide SNP genotypes for about 65% of the 666 donors, treating that subset as a discovery cohort. All discovery cohort repertoires had been generated using a single sequencing platform. Both class I and class II loci were covered by HLA typing, at four-digit resolution. Typing coverage differed by locus: A, B, C, DRB1 and DQB1 were typed in about 620-640 donors, DQA1 in approximately 520, DPA1 in 600 to 610, and DPB1 in 472. Four to six DR-DQ haplotypes were handled as single units for association and clustering, since linkage in the cohort was strong. On average, around 240,000 unique TCR beta nucleotide sequences were sequenced per donor among roughly 430 genotyped donors of the cohort, with approximately 18% of those sequences being non-productive. Summary of the overall study and its limitations: Cytomegalovirus status was reported to be diagnosed by the classifier with high specificity and sensitivity in both the original and validation cohorts. A further reported finding was that TCR beta sequences accurately predicted the HLA-A and HLA-B alleles for most subjects in the first cohort. The 87-base-pair reads could not distinguish some IMGT-functional V segments, including TRBV6-2 and TRBV6-3, so those segments were excluded. Compared with equally common non-associated chains, HLA-associated TCR beta chains in a later analysis were more clonally expanded and had lower generation probabilities. The study listed 164 TCR beta chains as associated with cytomegalovirus. According to a later analysis, most CMV-associated TCR beta chains appeared to be HLA-restricted, and the HLA associations seemed to be driven largely by CMV exposure. In a later analysis, TCR association rates were found to vary across HLA loci, with the most associated TCRs seen for DRB1 alleles and the fewest for HLA-C alleles. Presence/absence analyses assumed roughly uniform sequencing depth across donors, an assumption that may not hold. A later genetic analysis associated a missense DCLRE1C variant with V-gene and J-gene trimming of TCR beta chains, and an independent cohort replicated the association. When HLA alleles, especially DR and DQ, strongly co-occurred, TCR associations were difficult to assign to individual alleles. Immune exposure information for the cohort was limited to CMV serostatus. The authors suggested that the approach could potentially be extended to other disease states and immunological phenotypes. At a false discovery rate of 0.05, a later analysis linked 15,000 to 20,000 TCR beta sequences to specific HLA alleles. In an earlier analysis of around 600 of the donors, most TCR beta V segments appeared in productive rearrangements about 87% or about 30% of the time, broadly matching IMGT annotations. A group of highly shared sequence variants was considered likely to be a technical artifact of the sequencing pipeline. A few of the identified cytomegalovirus-associated TCR beta chains were confirmed in vitro to be specific for cytomegalovirus antigens. Most TCR sequences were observed very rarely across donors, whereas some public TCRs were present in many individuals. Correlated functional status among segregating V segments might reflect linkage disequilibrium, but an unknown experimental factor could not be ruled out. Compared with the roughly 600-donor mean, donors in an Asian-associated ancestry cluster had fewer N-insertions in productive TCRs, according to a later genetic analysis. According to a later analysis, parvovirus B19, influenza, CMV and Epstein-Barr virus appeared linked to several top co-occurrence clusters. Over 15 rarely observed V segments, including chromosome 9 orphons, were excluded from the earlier analysis of approximately 500 of the donors because counts were too low. In this cohort, only TCR beta chains were sequenced, and detectable features were limited by the absence of alpha or paired-chain data. HLA typing was unavailable for some donors at each locus, so association tests used only the typed subset.

Taken from cysteine to phenylalanine, the CDR3 has 13 residues. Of the read, only the CDR3 DNA is kept; its 39 bases are in frame from base 1. V is cut by 7 bases and J by 5 bases, and the space between the germline ends is 12 bases. The germline V gene supplies CDR1 SNHLY and CDR2 FYNNEI. Library construction relied on the immunoSEQ multiplex PCR assay. For the multiplex PCR, a mixture combining 60 forward primers for TCR Vbeta segments and 13 reverse primers for TCR Jbeta segments was used. Amplification of the CDR3 region of rearranged TCR beta genes was performed with a multiplex PCR assay on genomic DNA. Amplified TCR beta libraries were sequenced as 87-base-pair reads on the Illumina HiSeq System. The authors' analysis ran thus. A later analysis counted tens of millions of unique TCR beta chains across the approximately 700 repertoires, and 9.5 million to 11 million of these chains were shared by at least two donors. To remove PCR and sequencing errors, raw reads were error-corrected and collapsed into unique sequences using a nearest-neighbor algorithm that merged closely related sequences. V, D and J gene segments were assigned by aligning CDR3 sequences to IMGT reference sequences. For a sequence to be retained, at least a six-nucleotide match to both a V gene segment and a J gene segment was required. A rearrangement was called productive if the CDR3 had no stop codons and remained in frame with V and J, and every other rearrangement was called non-productive. CDR3 was defined according to IMGT convention as the region running from the second conserved V-encoded cysteine to the conserved J-encoded phenylalanine. In an earlier analysis of roughly 610 of the donors, sequences lacking an unambiguous match to a single V gene segment were excluded. An earlier analysis of a few hundred of the donors classified V segments as functional when productive rearrangements were above 56.7% and as segregating when the standard deviation between donors was above 5%. A statistical classification framework was developed to diagnose cytomegalovirus status using the catalog of TCR beta chain sequences. V and J gene assignment, in a later analysis, came from comparing TCR nucleotide sequences with IMGT/GENE-DB human TR gene sequences. Using the TCRdist pipeline, a later analysis assigned CDR3 sequences along with most-parsimonious VDJ recombination scenarios. In a later analysis, every TCR beta chain was defined by the combination of its CDR3 amino acid sequence and its V-gene family, and reads without a unique V-gene family were dropped. A later analysis removed 592 highly shared, low-generation-probability nucleotide sequences to deal with suspected cross-contamination and a sequencing artifact. In a later analysis, a clonal expansion index for each public chain was calculated from normalized within-repertoire ranks of inferred template counts. A later analysis computed generation probabilities with a VDJ recombination model fitted to out-of-frame rearrangements, and checked the results against IGoR. In a later analysis, TCR-TCR, TCR-HLA and TCR-CMV co-occurrence was scored with hypergeometric tests, and a repertoire-size bias correction was applied to TCR pairs. A later analysis estimated false discovery rates by permuting HLA or CMV assignments 20 times. In a later analysis, co-occurring TCRs were grouped using DBSCAN, and TCRdist sequence similarity was added for clustering within HLA-allele-positive subsets. Co-occurrence clustering excluded repertoires with fewer than 30,000 or more than 120,000 public chains, plus five with anomalous nucleotide sharing. TCRdb mirrors the immuneACCESS table, restricted to in-frame sequences. Some clones are absent from its copies; in checked studies, under half trace to an unresolved V gene, and the reason for the others is unknown. The DNA was the basis for D and trimming; V, J and clone size are from that table. The sample records about 190,000 clones, about 80% of which are singletons. Around 2.1% of the sample is in the top ten clones.

In total, roughly 670 healthy bone marrow donors made up the cohort. At the time of sampling, all cohort members were nominally healthy, though unrecorded immune exposures were likely present. The donor tested CMV seropositive, placing the donor among the approximately 310 seropositive members of the cohort. Every donor gave a peripheral blood sample, and the peripheral blood mononuclear cells from that sample were used for TCR beta sequencing. The Qiagen DNeasy Blood Extraction Kit was used to extract genomic DNA from the blood cell samples. The table lists this clone with a few counts. Its recognized antigen is unknown. No qualities accompany the bases; no much larger clone lies one base away.

The sample consisted of PBMCs. The clonotype originates from a woman aged 18-30 years in good health and CMV-seropositive. The chain was built from TRBV2 and TRBJ2-1, with the D gene not clear enough to name. The CDR3: CASTGNFDNEQFF. The nucleotide sequence reads TGTGCCAGCACAGGAAATTTCGACAATGAGCAGTTCTTC.